Each of the 12 T cell receptor beta chains below was sequenced from the same sample in a study of shared clonotypes between healthy human individuals (dated by TCRdb to 2020 to 2021). Libraries were made using the immunoSEQ multiplex PCR assay. As stored in TCRdb, this immuneACCESS dataset retains in-frame rearrangements with V and J assigned. A fraction of the clones does not appear; measured against another copy, unresolved V genes explain less than half of the discrepancy, and the remainder lacks a known reason. This sample has around 1,900,000 clones in its table, and over 85% of those were observed once. The ten largest clones capture approximately 1.6% of the sample. For the CD8 naive samples, CD45RO-negative cells were positively selected for CCR7, yielding a CD45RA+CCR7+ population from which TemRA cells were excluded. What was sequenced was naive CD8+ T cells from PBMCs. The cell subset or site label of this sample denotes: CD45RA+CCR7+. These receptors were collected from a man aged 18 to 30 in good health. Some clones in this sample may be carry-over from other donors' samples.

V usage is TRBV4-1 and J usage is TRBJ2-7; D perhaps matches TRBD1 (7 bases). The CDR3 has 15 residues. Between the trimmed V and J ends, which lost 3 bases and 4 bases, there was a span of 16 bases. The germline gives CDR1 MGHRA, CDR2 YSYEKL. The DNA for the CDR3 is TGCGCCAGCAGCCAGACCCGACAGGGACTTTACGAGCAGTACTTC. Translating it yields CASSQTRQGLYEQYF.

The genes are TRBV28 and TRBJ2-1, with TRBD1 matching over 10 bases. Trimming removed 2 bases from V and 3 bases from J; junction bases left unmatched: 10. The length of the CDR3 is 18 residues. The germline V gene encodes CDR1 MDHEN and CDR2 SYDVKM. The CDR3 is CASSLPSMGDRGYNEQFF. Here the CDR3 DNA reads TGTGCCAGCAGTTTACCCTCCATGGGGGACAGGGGCTACAATGAGCAGTTCTTC. Full variable domain (remainder filled in from reference TRBV28 and TRBJ2-1): DVKVTQSSRYLVKRTGEKVFLECVQDMDHENMFWYRQDPGLGLRLIYFSYDVKMKEKGDIPEGYSVSREKKERFSLILESASTNQTSMYLCASSLPSMGDRGYNEQFFGPGTRLTVL.

The genes are TRBV30 and TRBJ2-1; D is uncertain. The CDR3 runs 12 residues. Germline V gene sequence: CDR1 GTSNPN, CDR2 SVGIG (reference sequence). V was trimmed by 5 bases and J by 8 bases, leaving 13 bases between them. DNA of the CDR3: TGTGCCTGGGTCTCACGCGTGGATGAGCAGTTCTTC. This encodes CAWVSRVDEQFF.

This sequence joins TRBV6-1 and TRBJ1-2; no definite D call. The CDR3 covers 14 residues. Germline CDR1 and CDR2: MNHNS and SASEGT. V was cut by 2 bases and J by 9 bases, with 16 bases left in between. The CDR3 protein is CASSEFWGGGSYTF. The CDR3, as DNA: TGTGCCAGCAGTGAATTTTGGGGAGGAGGTAGCTACACCTTC.

The gene calls are TRBV7-6 and TRBJ2-1; D gene ambiguous. This CDR3 contains 12 residues. Germline V gene sequence: CDR1 SGHVS, CDR2 FNYEAQ. Trimming cost V 4 bases and J 10 bases, with 11 bases left between them. The CDR3, as DNA: TGTGCCAGCAGCTCCGGGTGGGGAGAGCAGTTCTTC. This translates into CASSSGWGEQFF.

This clone came up once. The chain uses TRBV7-9 and TRBJ2-7, with 10 bases lining up with TRBD2. Trimming took 5 bases from V and 13 from J; bases not matched to a gene: 8. CDR1 and CDR2 from the germline V gene are SEHNR and FQNEAQ (reference sequence). The CDR3 is made up of 12 amino acids. The CDR3 reads CASSAGLAARYF. For the CDR3, the DNA is TGTGCCAGCAGCGCAGGACTAGCGGCGCGATACTTC.

The CDR3: CSVGLRNGYTF. CDR3 DNA: TGCAGCGTTGGTCTACGAAATGGCTACACCTTC. This rearrangement joins TRBV29-1 to TRBJ1-2; no clear D gene. The V end was cut by 4 bases, the J end by 6 bases, with 9 bases between. The CDR3 has 11 amino acids. From germline, CDR1 is SQVTM and CDR2 ANQGSEA. Full variable domain (missing parts from reference TRBV29-1 and TRBJ1-2): SAVISQKPSRDICQRGTSLTIQCQVDSQVTMMFWYRQQPGQSLTLIATANQGSEATYESGFVIDKFPISRPNLTFSTLTVSNMSPEDSSIYLCSVGLRNGYTFGSGTRLTVV.

The genes are TRBV5-4 and TRBJ1-3, with D unresolved. This CDR3 has 14 amino acids. Trimming took 0 bases from V and 4 from J, leaving 8 bases between them. Germline values: CDR1 SGHNT, CDR2 YYREEE (reference sequence). The CDR3 DNA is TGTGCCAGCAGCTTGGGTGGCTCCGGAAACACCATATATTTT. It encodes CASSLGGSGNTIYF.

The chain uses TRBV28 and TRBJ1-2, with D perhaps TRBD1 (6 bases). CDR1 is MDHEN, CDR2 SYDVKM, per germline. V was shortened by 6 bases and J by 7 bases, with 24 bases between the two germline ends. The CDR3 totals 16 residues. CDR3 region: CASRQGQSSLMGGYTF. For the CDR3, the DNA is TGTGCCAGCAGACAAGGACAGTCGTCATTAATGGGTGGCTACACCTTC.

V is TRBV13 and J is TRBJ2-7, with 8 bases aligning to TRBD1. The CDR3 totals 18 residues. V gave up 4 bases and J gave up 5 bases; unmatched junction bases: 19. Germline assignment: CDR1 PRHDT and CDR2 FYEKMQ (reference sequence). This chain's CDR3 is CASSSPLYGQGKGNEQYF. CDR3 bases: TGTGCCAGCAGCTCGCCTCTATATGGACAGGGTAAGGGGAACGAGCAGTACTTC.

The chain links TRBV27 to TRBJ2-1, with D tentatively TRBD1 (5 bases). Trimming shortened V by 4 bases and J by 12 bases, and 13 bases separated the two germline ends. The CDR3 is 12 amino acids. CDR1 is MNHEY and CDR2 is SMNVEV in the germline V gene (reference sequence). The CDR3 protein is CASSSGMRLQFF. DNA for the CDR3: TGTGCCAGCAGTTCAGGGATGAGGCTGCAGTTCTTC.

This clone was seen once. J is TRBJ1-2 and V is TRBV28; D remains ambiguous. The CDR3 length is 14 residues. CDR1 is MDHEN and CDR2 is SYDVKM in the germline V gene. V lost 2 bases and J lost 3, with 10 bases in between. The CDR3 DNA sequence: TGTGCCAGCAGTTTAACACGCCTCGACTATGGCTACACCTTC. Its protein product is CASSLTRLDYGYTF.